These T cell receptor beta chains were read from a single sample in a study of shared clonotypes between healthy human individuals. Clones were read by immunoSEQ multiplex PCR, and TCRdb kept only the in-frame ones, dropping some. The sample lists a few hundred thousand clones, roughly 97% occurring once. Sequences were obtained from naive CD4+ T cells sorted from blood. The receptors were gathered from a woman under 40 in good health. Each CDR3 is given with its conserved first and last residue. A D gene is named only where the DNA matches it firmly. Only part of the rows carry a size: once, few, many, or a class if the clone is expanded.

d_gene: TRBD1; abundance: -; j_gene: TRBJ1-4; v_gene: TRBV18; CDR3nt: TGTGCCAGCTCACCAAACAGGGGGCATGAAAAACTGTTTTTT; CDR3aa: CASSPNRGHEKLFF
d_gene: TRBD1; abundance: -; j_gene: TRBJ2-3; v_gene: TRBV6-6; CDR3nt: TGTGCCAGTGCCTGGACAGGACAGACAGATACGCAGTATTTT; CDR3aa: CASAWTGQTDTQYF
d_gene: TRBD1; abundance: -; j_gene: TRBJ1-5; v_gene: TRBV19; CDR3nt: TGTGCCAGTAGTCAAACGACAGGGCCCCATCAGCCCCAGCATTTT; CDR3aa: CASSQTTGPHQPQHF
d_gene: -; abundance: -; j_gene: TRBJ1-1; v_gene: TRBV18; CDR3nt: TGTGCCAGCTCAAGGACACCCAACACTGAAGCTTTCTTT; CDR3aa: CASSRTPNTEAFF
d_gene: -; abundance: -; j_gene: TRBJ1-4; v_gene: TRBV7-2; CDR3nt: TGTGCCAGCAGCTTAGGTGGGGTGGAGGAAAAACTGTTTTTT; CDR3aa: CASSLGGVEEKLFF
d_gene: -; abundance: -; j_gene: TRBJ2-4; v_gene: TRBV28; CDR3nt: TGTGCCAGCAGGAGGTGGCGGGAAGGCAAAAACATTCAGTACTTC; CDR3aa: CASRRWREGKNIQYF
d_gene: TRBD2; abundance: -; j_gene: TRBJ2-1; v_gene: TRBV28; CDR3nt: TGTGCCAGCGGACTAGGGGGTCTAGCGGGAGCCTACAATGAGCAGTTCTTC; CDR3aa: CASGLGGLAGAYNEQFF
d_gene: -; abundance: -; j_gene: TRBJ1-4; v_gene: TRBV11-2; CDR3nt: TGTGCCAGCAGCTACACAGGGACGAGAGGGAATGAAAAACTGTTTTTT; CDR3aa: CASSYTGTRGNEKLFF
d_gene: -; abundance: -; j_gene: TRBJ1-1; v_gene: TRBV7-9; CDR3nt: TGTGCCAGCAGCTTCTCCTTAGGTGAAGCTTTCTTT; CDR3aa: CASSFSLGEAFF
d_gene: -; abundance: once; j_gene: TRBJ2-7; v_gene: TRBV7-8; CDR3nt: TGTGCCAGCAGCCGAATAGACAGAGACTCCTACGAGCAGTACTTC; CDR3aa: CASSRIDRDSYEQYF
d_gene: TRBD1; abundance: -; j_gene: TRBJ2-1; v_gene: TRBV27; CDR3nt: TGTGCCAGCAGTTTCGGACAGGGGTGGAATGAGCAGTTCTTC; CDR3aa: CASSFGQGWNEQFF
d_gene: TRBD2; abundance: -; j_gene: TRBJ2-4; v_gene: TRBV7-9; CDR3nt: TGTGCCAGCAGCTCCGGGACTAGCGGATCCAAAAACATTCAGTACTTC; CDR3aa: CASSSGTSGSKNIQYF
d_gene: TRBD1; abundance: -; j_gene: TRBJ2-1; v_gene: TRBV15; CDR3nt: TGTGCCACCACTCCGGGACAGGGCTACAATGAGCAGTTCTTC; CDR3aa: CATTPGQGYNEQFF
d_gene: -; abundance: -; j_gene: TRBJ1-2; v_gene: TRBV5-6; CDR3nt: TGTGCCAGCAGCCTCAGGAGCAGGGCGGGAGGCTACACCTTC; CDR3aa: CASSLRSRAGGYTF
d_gene: -; abundance: -; j_gene: TRBJ2-5; v_gene: TRBV7-9; CDR3nt: TGTGCCAGCAGCAACAGGGGAGGCCAAGAGACCCAGTACTTC; CDR3aa: CASSNRGGQETQYF
d_gene: TRBD2; abundance: -; j_gene: TRBJ2-7; v_gene: TRBV7-2; CDR3nt: TGTGCCAGCAAATTAGCTAGCGGTTACTACGAGCAGTACTTC; CDR3aa: CASKLASGYYEQYF
d_gene: -; abundance: -; j_gene: TRBJ2-6; v_gene: TRBV19; CDR3nt: TGTGCCAGTAGCAAGCCAGGGAACTCTGGGGCCAACGTCCTGACTTTC; CDR3aa: CASSKPGNSGANVLTF
d_gene: TRBD2; abundance: -; j_gene: TRBJ2-3; v_gene: TRBV28; CDR3nt: TGTGCCAGCGGACGACCGGGACTAGCGAGTGGTGCAGATACGCAGTATTTT; CDR3aa: CASGRPGLASGADTQYF
d_gene: -; abundance: -; j_gene: TRBJ1-2; v_gene: TRBV28; CDR3nt: TGTGCCAGTCCTTCCCCGAGCGGCAGGATACCCTATCACTATGGCTACACCTTC; CDR3aa: CASPSPSGRIPYHYGYTF
d_gene: TRBD2; abundance: -; j_gene: TRBJ2-4; v_gene: TRBV5-4; CDR3nt: TGTGCCAGCAGCTTGGGTCATTCCGGACTAGCATACAAAAACATTCAGTACTTC; CDR3aa: CASSLGHSGLAYKNIQYF
d_gene: -; abundance: -; j_gene: TRBJ2-5; v_gene: TRBV4-1; CDR3nt: TGCGCCAGCAGACCCGCGTTCAGGGACCAAGAGACCCAGTACTTC; CDR3aa: CASRPAFRDQETQYF
d_gene: -; abundance: -; j_gene: TRBJ2-1; v_gene: TRBV4-1; CDR3nt: TGCGCCAGCAGCCGCCACAATGAGCAGTTCTTC; CDR3aa: CASSRHNEQFF
d_gene: -; abundance: -; j_gene: TRBJ2-7; v_gene: TRBV27; CDR3nt: TGTGCCAGCAGTTTATCTCGTGGCCCAGGAAACCTACTCATCGAGCAGTACTTC; CDR3aa: CASSLSRGPGNLLIEQYF
d_gene: -; abundance: -; j_gene: TRBJ2-5; v_gene: TRBV5-6; CDR3nt: TGTGCCAGCAGCGCCTGGGTGGAGACCCAGTACTTC; CDR3aa: CASSAWVETQYF
d_gene: TRBD1; abundance: -; j_gene: TRBJ1-2; v_gene: TRBV2; CDR3nt: TGTGCCAGCAGTTCCCGGGACAGGGGAGCCTATGGCTACACCTTC; CDR3aa: CASSSRDRGAYGYTF
d_gene: -; abundance: -; j_gene: TRBJ1-3; v_gene: TRBV7-2; CDR3nt: TGTGCCAGCAGCTGGGGGGGACTCTCCTCTGGAAACACCATATATTTT; CDR3aa: CASSWGGLSSGNTIYF
d_gene: TRBD1; abundance: -; j_gene: TRBJ1-1; v_gene: TRBV5-1; CDR3nt: TGCGCCAGCAGCAACTTGGACAGGTCCAACACTGAAGCTTTCTTT; CDR3aa: CASSNLDRSNTEAFF
d_gene: TRBD2; abundance: -; j_gene: TRBJ2-7; v_gene: TRBV5-1; CDR3nt: TGCGCCAGCAGCTTGGCTCCTAGCGGGAGTAATTACGAGCAGTACTTC; CDR3aa: CASSLAPSGSNYEQYF
d_gene: -; abundance: -; j_gene: TRBJ1-5; v_gene: TRBV9; CDR3nt: TGTGCCAGCATCAAGAGGGGGGCAAGCAATCAGCCCCAGCATTTT; CDR3aa: CASIKRGASNQPQHF
d_gene: -; abundance: -; j_gene: TRBJ1-3; v_gene: TRBV18; CDR3nt: TGTGCCAGCTCACCCCAAGGGAACACCATATATTTT; CDR3aa: CASSPQGNTIYF
d_gene: -; abundance: -; j_gene: TRBJ2-1; v_gene: TRBV10-3; CDR3nt: TGTGCCATCAGACAGGGAGCGGTTGATGAGCAGTTCTTC; CDR3aa: CAIRQGAVDEQFF
d_gene: -; abundance: -; j_gene: TRBJ2-5; v_gene: TRBV11-2; CDR3nt: TGTGCCAGCAGCTTAGGAGCCAGGCTGGAGACCCAGTACTTC; CDR3aa: CASSLGARLETQYF
d_gene: -; abundance: -; j_gene: TRBJ1-2; v_gene: TRBV28; CDR3nt: TGTGCCAGCAGTACACTGAACTATGGCTACACCTTC; CDR3aa: CASSTLNYGYTF
d_gene: TRBD1; abundance: -; j_gene: TRBJ1-4; v_gene: TRBV10-3; CDR3nt: TGTGCCATCAGTGAGTCTCAGGGGGGTGATAATGAAAAACTGTTTTTT; CDR3aa: CAISESQGGDNEKLFF
d_gene: -; abundance: -; j_gene: TRBJ1-5; v_gene: TRBV10-2; CDR3nt: TGCGCCAGCAGTTGGGGGTTGAGGGATCAGCCCCAGCATTTT; CDR3aa: CASSWGLRDQPQHF
d_gene: -; abundance: -; j_gene: TRBJ1-2; v_gene: TRBV2; CDR3nt: TGTGCCAGCAGACGAAGGGGGGACTATGGCTACACCTTC; CDR3aa: CASRRRGDYGYTF
d_gene: -; abundance: -; j_gene: TRBJ2-7; v_gene: TRBV27; CDR3nt: TGTGCCAGCAGTTCCGCTAATAGCTACGAGCAGTACTTC; CDR3aa: CASSSANSYEQYF
d_gene: -; abundance: -; j_gene: TRBJ2-1; v_gene: TRBV7-2; CDR3nt: TGTGCCAGCAGCTTAGCCCAGGGGATTTCCTACAATGAGCAGTTCTTC; CDR3aa: CASSLAQGISYNEQFF
d_gene: -; abundance: -; j_gene: TRBJ2-7; v_gene: TRBV6-1; CDR3nt: TGTGCCAGCAGTGTGGCAGGGGACTACGAGCAGTACTTC; CDR3aa: CASSVAGDYEQYF
d_gene: -; abundance: -; j_gene: TRBJ1-1; v_gene: TRBV6-1; CDR3nt: TGTGCCAGCAGTGAAGTGGAACAGATTGAAGCTTTCTTT; CDR3aa: CASSEVEQIEAFF
d_gene: TRBD2; abundance: once; j_gene: TRBJ2-3; v_gene: TRBV10-1; CDR3nt: TGCGCCAGCAGTGAGGGTAGCGGGAGGAGGACAGATACGCAGTATTTT; CDR3aa: CASSEGSGRRTDTQYF
d_gene: -; abundance: -; j_gene: TRBJ2-2; v_gene: TRBV10-3; CDR3nt: TGTGCCATCTCTAGCCACAGGCATACGAACACCGGGGAGCTGTTTTTT; CDR3aa: CAISSHRHTNTGELFF
d_gene: TRBD1; abundance: -; j_gene: TRBJ2-7; v_gene: TRBV27; CDR3nt: TGTGCCAGCACAAACCCAAAGAACAGGGGTACCGAACTTGGTGAGCAGTACTTC; CDR3aa: CASTNPKNRGTELGEQYF
d_gene: -; abundance: -; j_gene: TRBJ1-3; v_gene: TRBV11-2; CDR3nt: TGTGCCAGCAGCTTTAGTTTCAGGGTTACAGGAAACACCATATATTTT; CDR3aa: CASSFSFRVTGNTIYF
d_gene: TRBD1; abundance: -; j_gene: TRBJ1-1; v_gene: TRBV4-1; CDR3nt: TGCGCCAGCAGCCGATGGGGACAGGGTAACACTGAAGCTTTCTTT; CDR3aa: CASSRWGQGNTEAFF
d_gene: -; abundance: -; j_gene: TRBJ1-2; v_gene: TRBV28; CDR3nt: TGTGCCAGCAGTTCGGGACGGAACTATGGCTACACCTTC; CDR3aa: CASSSGRNYGYTF
d_gene: TRBD2; abundance: -; j_gene: TRBJ2-1; v_gene: TRBV4-1; CDR3nt: TGCGCCAGCAGCCAAGATCCAAGGACTAGCCCCCTATTGACCTACAATGAGCAGTTCTTC; CDR3aa: CASSQDPRTSPLLTYNEQFF
d_gene: -; abundance: -; j_gene: TRBJ1-5; v_gene: TRBV18; CDR3nt: TGTGCCAGCTCACCAGGGGATACGCAGCCCCAGCATTTT; CDR3aa: CASSPGDTQPQHF
d_gene: TRBD1; abundance: -; j_gene: TRBJ1-4; v_gene: TRBV4-1; CDR3nt: TGCGCCAGCAGCCAGCCCCGGACAGGGGTGGAGGAAAAACTGTTTTTT; CDR3aa: CASSQPRTGVEEKLFF
d_gene: -; abundance: -; j_gene: TRBJ2-4; v_gene: TRBV6-5; CDR3nt: TGTGCCAGCAGTTACGGGAGACTGATAGCCAAAAACATTCAGTACTTC; CDR3aa: CASSYGRLIAKNIQYF
d_gene: TRBD1; abundance: -; j_gene: TRBJ1-4; v_gene: TRBV28; CDR3nt: TGTGCCAGCAGTCTACCTCCGGGACAGGGGAATGAAAAACTGTTTTTT; CDR3aa: CASSLPPGQGNEKLFF
d_gene: TRBD1; abundance: -; j_gene: TRBJ1-3; v_gene: TRBV28; CDR3nt: TGTGCCAGCAGTCGAAGACAGGGGGCGAATATTGGAAACACCATATATTTT; CDR3aa: CASSRRQGANIGNTIYF
d_gene: -; abundance: -; j_gene: TRBJ1-6; v_gene: TRBV2; CDR3nt: TGTGCCAGCAAACGGAGTGGTTCACCCCTCCACTTT; CDR3aa: CASKRSGSPLHF
d_gene: TRBD2; abundance: -; j_gene: TRBJ2-5; v_gene: TRBV19; CDR3nt: TGTGCCAGTAGTGTCCCCCTTAGCGGGAGTAGGATTGAGACCCAGTACTTC; CDR3aa: CASSVPLSGSRIETQYF
d_gene: -; abundance: -; j_gene: TRBJ2-7; v_gene: TRBV5-1; CDR3nt: TGCGCCAGCAGCTTGGATCGGGGCTTCTCCTACGAGCAGTACTTC; CDR3aa: CASSLDRGFSYEQYF